Listed here is a single TCR beta chain. The data were produced by immunoSEQ multiplex PCR, yet TCRdb's version contains in-frame clones alone and is incomplete. The data hold around 230,000 clones, with about 90% observed a single time. Per germline, CDR1 MGHRA and CDR2 YSYEKL. The CDR3 has 13 amino acids. The ends lost 1 base at V and 10 bases at J; junction bases unmatched: 4. This sample was taken from a study of cytomegalovirus exposure and HLA in healthy donors. This TCR derives from a woman in her 30s in good health and CMV-seropositive. V usage is TRBV4-1 and J usage is TRBJ2-1; 7 bases line up with TRBD2. Input material: PBMCs. CDR3 amino acids: CASSQGGSDEQFF. The CDR3 DNA is TGCGCCAGCAGCCAAGGCGGGAGTGACGAGCAGTTCTTC.